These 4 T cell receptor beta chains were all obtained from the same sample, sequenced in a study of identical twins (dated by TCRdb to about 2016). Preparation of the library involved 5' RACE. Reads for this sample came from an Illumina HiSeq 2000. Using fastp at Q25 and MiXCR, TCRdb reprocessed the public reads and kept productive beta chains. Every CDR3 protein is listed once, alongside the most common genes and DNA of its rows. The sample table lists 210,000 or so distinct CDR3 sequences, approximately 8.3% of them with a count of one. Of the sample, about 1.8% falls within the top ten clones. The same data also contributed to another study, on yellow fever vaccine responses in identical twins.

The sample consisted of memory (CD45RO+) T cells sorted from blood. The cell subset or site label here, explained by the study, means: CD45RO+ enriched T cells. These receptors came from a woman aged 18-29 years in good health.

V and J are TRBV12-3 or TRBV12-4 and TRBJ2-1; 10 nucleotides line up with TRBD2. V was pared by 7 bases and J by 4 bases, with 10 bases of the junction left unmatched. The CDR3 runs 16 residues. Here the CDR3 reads CASIASSGGHYNEQFF. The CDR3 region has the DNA TGTGCCAGCATAGCGTCTAGCGGGGGCCATTACAATGAGCAGTTCTTC.

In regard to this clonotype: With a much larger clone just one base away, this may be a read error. DNA of the CDR3: TGCAGTGCTACCCCGGAAAGGTCAGGCAATCAGCTCCAGCATTTT. It translates to CSATPERSGNQLQHF. The rearrangement links TRBV20-1 to TRBJ1-5; D call uncertain. This CDR3 is 15 amino acids long. Looked up from germline, CDR1 is DFQATT and CDR2 is SNEGSKA (reference sequence).

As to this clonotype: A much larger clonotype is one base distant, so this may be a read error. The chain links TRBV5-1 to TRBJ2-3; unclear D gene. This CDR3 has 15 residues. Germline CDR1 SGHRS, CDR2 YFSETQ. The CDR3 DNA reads TGCGTCAGCAGCTTGGAAGGCATGACCACAGATACGCAGTATTTT. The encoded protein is CVSSLEGMTTDTQYF.

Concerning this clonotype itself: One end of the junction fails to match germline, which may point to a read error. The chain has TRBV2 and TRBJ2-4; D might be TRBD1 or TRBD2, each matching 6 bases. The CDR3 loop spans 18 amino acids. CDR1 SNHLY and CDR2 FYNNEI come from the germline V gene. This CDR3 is CACSYSDRTVGGKNIQYF. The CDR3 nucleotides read TGTGCCTGCAGTTATAGCGACCGGACAGTGGGAGGCAAAAACATTCAGTACTTC. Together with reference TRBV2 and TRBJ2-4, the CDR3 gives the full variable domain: EPEVTQTPSHQVTQMGQEVILRCVPISNHLYFYWYRQILGQKVEFLVSFYNNEISEKSEIFDDQFSVERPDGSNFTLKIRSTKLEDSAMYFCACSYSDRTVGGKNIQYFGAGTRLSVL.